The 20 T cell receptor beta chains reported below all come from one sample, sequenced in a study of OX40 agonist ivuxolimab in advanced cancers. Method: immunoSEQ multiplex PCR; TCRdb's copy keeps in-frame clones and lacks some. The table includes almost 85,000 clones, roughly 87% detected once. Here the sequenced sample was CD4+ or CD8+ T cells sorted from blood, taken in a trial of the OX40 agonist ivuxolimab. The receptors derive from an adult with an advanced solid tumor such as melanoma, head and neck, liver or kidney cancer.

This chain connects TRBV14 to TRBJ2-1; D is unresolved. With 4 bases removed from V and 4 bases from J, the gap between germline ends came to 11 bases. The germline V gene encodes CDR1 SGHDN and CDR2 FVKESK. CDR3 length: 14 amino acids. The CDR3 loop reads CASSRDGFYNEQFF. CDR3 nucleotides: TGTGCCAGCAGCCGAGATGGGTTTTACAATGAGCAGTTCTTC.

This sequence joins TRBV27 and TRBJ2-2; 7 positions match TRBD1. Germline CDR1 MNHEY, CDR2 SMNVEV (reference sequence). The CDR3 spans 13 residues. V was clipped by 6 bases and J by 7 bases; unmatched bases: 5. The CDR3 reads CASRLQGYGELFF. CDR3 in DNA: TGTGCCAGCAGGCTACAGGGGTACGGGGAGCTGTTTTTT.

The table lists this clone with a few counts. V usage is TRBV5-1 and J usage is TRBJ1-2; no firm D call. The CDR3 is 14 amino acids. V lost 0 bases and J 10 bases, leaving 16 bases between the germline ends. In germline, CDR1 is SGHRS, CDR2 YFSETQ. The CDR3 spells CASSLDQVTFVYTF. The CDR3, as DNA: TGCGCCAGCAGCTTGGACCAGGTGACTTTCGTCTACACCTTC.

The chain is built from TRBV19 and TRBJ1-2; 9 bases line up with TRBD1. Germline V gene sequence: CDR1 LNHDA, CDR2 SQIVND (reference sequence). With V trimmed by 5 bases and J by 6 bases, 13 bases remained unmatched. This CDR3 has 16 residues. The CDR3 loop reads CASSPGQGRFAHGYTF. In DNA form, the CDR3 reads TGTGCCAGTAGTCCGGGACAGGGCCGATTCGCGCATGGCTACACCTTC.

This sequence joins TRBV28 and TRBJ2-2; perhaps D is TRBD1 or TRBD2 (6 bases each). The ends were cut back, 7 bases at V and 5 bases at J, with 26 bases in the middle. The germline V gene has CDR1 MDHEN and CDR2 SYDVKM. This CDR3 is 18 amino acids long. CDR3 nucleotide sequence: TGTGCCAGCAACCCTACTGTGGGCGGAGGGGGAAGGACCGGGGAGCTGTTTTTT. Its protein is CASNPTVGGGGRTGELFF.

The chain recombines TRBV6-5 with TRBJ2-2, with 10 nucleotides matching TRBD1. Germline V gene data show CDR1 as MNHEY and CDR2 as SVGAGI. The CDR3 runs 16 residues. The junction had 6 bases not matched to a gene; V was cut back by 2 bases and J by 6 bases. This CDR3 is CASSYQTGGSAGELFF. The CDR3 nucleotides read TGTGCCAGCAGTTACCAGACAGGGGGCTCGGCCGGGGAGCTGTTTTTT.

This chain uses TRBV6-5 with TRBJ2-3; tentatively, D is TRBD2 (5 bases). Germline V gives CDR1 MNHEY, CDR2 SVGAGI. The germline V and J ends were trimmed by 4 bases and 7 bases, with 15 bases remaining between them. The CDR3 has 14 amino acids. The CDR3 loop reads CASSSWTSGYTQYF. The CDR3 DNA reads TGTGCCAGCAGTTCATGGACTTCTGGTTATACGCAGTATTTT.

This CDR3 is CASSSNEKLFF. Written as DNA, the CDR3 is TGTGCCAGCAGTTCTAATGAAAAACTGTTTTTT. The chain carries TRBV6-5 and TRBJ1-4; D not resolved. The CDR3 runs to 11 residues. The V gene lost 4 bases and the J gene lost 3 bases, with 0 bases spanning the gap. Looked up from germline, CDR1 is MNHEY and CDR2 is SVGAGI.

The chain combines TRBV7-3 with TRBJ2-3; TRBD1 aligns across 8 bases. The CDR3 extends over 16 amino acids. The germline V gene encodes CDR1 SGHTA and CDR2 FQGTGA. The ends lost 5 bases at V and 6 bases at J; junction bases unmatched: 13. The chain's CDR3 is CASSLVGTGVGDTQYF. The CDR3 coding sequence is TGTGCCAGCAGCCTAGTCGGGACAGGTGTCGGGGATACGCAGTATTTT.

The chain employs TRBV11-2 and TRBJ2-5; no definite D call. V was cut by 1 base and J by 5 bases, with 11 bases left in between. Germline V CDR1 and CDR2: SGHAT, FQNNGV. CDR3 length equals 14 residues. The CDR3 bases are TGTGCCAGCAGCTTAGGGGCTTCGCGGGAGACCCAGTACTTC. Its translation: CASSLGASRETQYF.

The chain links TRBV21-1 to TRBJ2-3; the table calls TRBD1, which could not be checked here. TRBV21-1 is labeled a pseudogene. This CDR3 has 18 residues. The CDR3 DNA follows: TGTGCCAGCAGCAAACATCGGGACAGGGTTGGCTTCACAGATACGCAGTATTTT. Residues: CASSKHRDRVGFTDTQYF.

The DNA for the CDR3 is TGTGCCAGCAGCTTCGACAGGCTCACTGAAGCTTTCTTT. Its translation is CASSFDRLTEAFF. V is TRBV7-3 and J is TRBJ1-1; D is possibly TRBD1 (6 bases). This CDR3 spans 13 amino acids. With 3 bases removed from V and 4 bases from J, the gap between germline ends came to 9 bases. Germline V gene lookup returns CDR1 SGHTA and CDR2 FQGTGA.

V and J are TRBV29-1 and TRBJ2-3; TRBD1 matches 9 bases. CDR3 length: 13 amino acids. The V and J ends lost 7 bases and 1 base, in that order; junction bases with no gene match: 3. CDR1 and CDR2 from the germline V gene are SQVTM and ANQGSEA. The CDR3 here is CSGTGDGTDTQYF. As DNA, the CDR3 is TGCAGCGGGACAGGGGACGGCACAGATACGCAGTATTTT.

This rearrangement joins TRBV7-2 to TRBJ2-7; 9 positions match TRBD1. After removal of 3 bases from V and 6 bases from J, the junction contained 9 bases not matched to a gene. The CDR3 covers 15 residues. Germline V gene data show CDR1 as SGHTA and CDR2 as FQGNSA. CDR3 amino acids: CASSLSRDRVSEQYF. CDR3 nucleotides: TGTGCCAGCAGCTTGTCCCGGGACAGGGTATCCGAGCAGTACTTC.

The chain recombines TRBV11-2 with TRBJ1-6, with D perhaps matching TRBD1 (5 bases). V lost 5 bases and J 7 bases, leaving 27 bases between the germline ends. This CDR3 has 19 amino acids. Germline V gene lookup returns CDR1 SGHAT and CDR2 FQNNGV. The DNA for the CDR3 is TGTGCCAGCAGCCCGGACCCCCACGACAGCGTACACCTGAATTCACCCCTCCACTTT. Translated: CASSPDPHDSVHLNSPLHF.

V gene TRBV7-9 combines with J gene TRBJ1-1; 7 bases match TRBD1. Germline CDR1 reads SEHNR; CDR2 reads FQNEAQ (reference sequence). The CDR3 has 15 residues. V dropped 4 bases and J dropped 4; count of bases not matched to a gene: 9. The CDR3 sequence: CASSSQGMTGTEAFF. The CDR3 coding sequence is TGTGCCAGCAGCTCACAGGGGATGACGGGCACTGAAGCTTTCTTT.

This clone appeared a single time. The V and J genes are TRBV7-2 and TRBJ2-3, with 9 bases lining up with TRBD2. This CDR3 region has 16 residues. The J segment lost 7 bases and the V segment lost 5 bases, leaving 13 bases of the junction unmatched. Germline V gene data show CDR1 as SGHTA and CDR2 as FQGNSA. CDR3 DNA: TGTGCCAGCAGCCCCCGGGGGCTAGCGGGACCCAATACGCAGTATTTT. Its translation is CASSPRGLAGPNTQYF.

This rearrangement joins TRBV30 to TRBJ1-5; a possible D gene is TRBD1 (5 bases). Germline V gene lookup returns CDR1 GTSNPN and CDR2 SVGIG (reference sequence). The CDR3 spans 17 residues. The V end lost 4 bases, the J end lost 2 bases, and 21 bases lay between the germline ends. The CDR3 DNA sequence: TGTGCCTGGACCTCTAAGGGCCAGGGCCCAGGCAATCAGCCCCAGCATTTT. It encodes CAWTSKGQGPGNQPQHF.

The gene calls are TRBV7-2 and TRBJ1-6; TRBD1 matches at 9 bases. J gave up 9 bases and V 5 bases, and 8 bases lay outside the gene matches. The CDR3 runs to 15 residues. CDR1 and CDR2 from the germline V gene are SGHTA and FQGNSA. The CDR3 nucleotides are TGTGCCAGCAGCATCCTCGGGACAGGGCGTTCACCCCTCCACTTT. It is translated as CASSILGTGRSPLHF.

The chain carries TRBV29-1 and TRBJ2-7, with TRBD2 matching over 9 bases. V lost 7 bases to trimming and J lost 2 bases; unmatched junction nucleotides: 6. Germline CDR1 reads SQVTM; CDR2 reads ANQGSEA. CDR3 length: 13 residues. The CDR3 is CSAWTSDTYEQYF. The CDR3 DNA reads as TGCAGCGCTTGGACTAGCGATACCTACGAGCAGTACTTC.